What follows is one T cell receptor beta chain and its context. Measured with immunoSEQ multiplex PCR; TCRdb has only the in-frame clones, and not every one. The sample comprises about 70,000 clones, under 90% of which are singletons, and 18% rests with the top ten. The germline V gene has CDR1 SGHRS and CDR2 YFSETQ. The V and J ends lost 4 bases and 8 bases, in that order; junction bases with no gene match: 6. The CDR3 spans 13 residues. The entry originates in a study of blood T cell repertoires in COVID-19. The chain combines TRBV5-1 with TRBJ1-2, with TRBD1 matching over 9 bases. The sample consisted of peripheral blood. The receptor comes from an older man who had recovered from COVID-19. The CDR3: CASSPGQGGGYTF. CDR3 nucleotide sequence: TGCGCCAGCAGCCCGGGACAGGGAGGCGGCTACACCTTC. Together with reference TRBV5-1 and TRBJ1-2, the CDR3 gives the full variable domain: KAGVTQTPRYLIKTRGQQVTLSCSPISGHRSVSWYQQTPGQGLQFLFEYFSETQRNKGNFPGRFSGRQFSNSRSEMNVSTLELGDSALYLCASSPGQGGGYTFGSGTRLTVV.